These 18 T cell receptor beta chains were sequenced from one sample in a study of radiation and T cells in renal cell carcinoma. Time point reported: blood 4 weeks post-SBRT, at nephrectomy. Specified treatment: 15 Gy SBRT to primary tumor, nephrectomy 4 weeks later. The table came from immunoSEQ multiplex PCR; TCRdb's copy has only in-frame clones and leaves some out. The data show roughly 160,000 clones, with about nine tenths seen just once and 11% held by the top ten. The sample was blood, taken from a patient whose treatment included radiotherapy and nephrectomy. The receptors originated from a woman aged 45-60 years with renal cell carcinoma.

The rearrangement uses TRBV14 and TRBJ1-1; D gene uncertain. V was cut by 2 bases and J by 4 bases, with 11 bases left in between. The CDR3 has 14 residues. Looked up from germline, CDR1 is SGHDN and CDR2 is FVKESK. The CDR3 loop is CASSQQTSVTEAFF. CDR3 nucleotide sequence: TGTGCCAGCAGCCAACAAACTTCGGTCACTGAAGCTTTCTTT.

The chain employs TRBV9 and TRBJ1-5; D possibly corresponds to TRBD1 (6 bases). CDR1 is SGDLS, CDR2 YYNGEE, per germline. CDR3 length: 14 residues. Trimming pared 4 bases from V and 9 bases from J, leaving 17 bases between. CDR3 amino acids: CASSPDSTRGPQHF. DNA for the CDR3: TGTGCCAGCAGCCCCGACAGTACCAGGGGGCCCCAGCATTTT.

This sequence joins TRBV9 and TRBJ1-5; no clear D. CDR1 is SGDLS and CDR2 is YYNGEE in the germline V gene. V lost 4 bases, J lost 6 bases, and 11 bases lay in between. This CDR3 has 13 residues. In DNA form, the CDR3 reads TGTGCCAGCAGCTTCAGTGGAGGTCAGCCCCAGCATTTT. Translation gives CASSFSGGQPQHF.

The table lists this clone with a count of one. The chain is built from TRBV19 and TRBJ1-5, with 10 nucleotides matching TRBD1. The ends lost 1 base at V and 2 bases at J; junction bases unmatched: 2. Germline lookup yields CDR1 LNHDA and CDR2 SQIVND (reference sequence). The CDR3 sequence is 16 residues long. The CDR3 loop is CASSIGDRGRNQPQHF. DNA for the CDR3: TGTGCCAGTAGTATAGGGGACAGGGGACGCAATCAGCCCCAGCATTTT. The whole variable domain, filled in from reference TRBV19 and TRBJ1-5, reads DGGITQSPKYLFRKEGQNVTLSCEQNLNHDAMYWYRQDPGQGLRLIYYSQIVNDFQKGDIAEGYSVSREKKESFPLTVTSAQKNPTAFYLCASSIGDRGRNQPQHFGDGTRLSIL.

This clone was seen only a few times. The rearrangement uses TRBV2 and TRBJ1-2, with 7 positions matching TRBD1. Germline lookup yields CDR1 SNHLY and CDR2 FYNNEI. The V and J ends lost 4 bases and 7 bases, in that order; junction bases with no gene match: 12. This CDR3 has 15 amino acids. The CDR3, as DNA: TGTGCCAGCAGTGGGTCAGGGGGTCCCCCCCGTGGCTACACCTTC. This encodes CASSGSGGPPRGYTF.

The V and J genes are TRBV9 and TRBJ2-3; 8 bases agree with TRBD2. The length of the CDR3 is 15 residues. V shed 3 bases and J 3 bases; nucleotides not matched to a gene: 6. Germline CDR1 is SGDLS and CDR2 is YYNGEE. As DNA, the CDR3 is TGTGCCAGCAGCGGGCGGGGGGCATGGACAGATACGCAGTATTTT. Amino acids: CASSGRGAWTDTQYF.

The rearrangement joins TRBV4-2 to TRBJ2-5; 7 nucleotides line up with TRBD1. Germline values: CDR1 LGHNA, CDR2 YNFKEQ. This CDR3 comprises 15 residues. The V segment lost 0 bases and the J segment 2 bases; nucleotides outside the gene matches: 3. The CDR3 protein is CASSQEGQPQETQYF. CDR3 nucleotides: TGTGCCAGCAGCCAAGAGGGACAGCCTCAAGAGACCCAGTACTTC.

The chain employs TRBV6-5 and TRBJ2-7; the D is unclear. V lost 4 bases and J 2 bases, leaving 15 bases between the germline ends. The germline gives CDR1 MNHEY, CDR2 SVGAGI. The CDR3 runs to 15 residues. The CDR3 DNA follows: TGTGCCAGCAGTTCCTTCCCTGAAAGTACCTACGAGCAGTACTTC. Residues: CASSSFPESTYEQYF.

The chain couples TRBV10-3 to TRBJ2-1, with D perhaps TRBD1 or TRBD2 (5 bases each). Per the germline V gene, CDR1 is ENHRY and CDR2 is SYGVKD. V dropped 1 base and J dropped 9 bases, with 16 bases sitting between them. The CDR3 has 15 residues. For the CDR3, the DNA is TGTGCCATCAGTGAGTTCGAGCGAACGGGACGTGAGCAGTTCTTC. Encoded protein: CAISEFERTGREQFF.

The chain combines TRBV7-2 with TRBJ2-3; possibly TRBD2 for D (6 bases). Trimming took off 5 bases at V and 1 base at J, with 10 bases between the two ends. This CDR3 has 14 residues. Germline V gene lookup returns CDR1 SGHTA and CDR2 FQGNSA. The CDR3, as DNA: TGTGCCAGCAGCCGGGACTTTGGCACAGATACGCAGTATTTT. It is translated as CASSRDFGTDTQYF.

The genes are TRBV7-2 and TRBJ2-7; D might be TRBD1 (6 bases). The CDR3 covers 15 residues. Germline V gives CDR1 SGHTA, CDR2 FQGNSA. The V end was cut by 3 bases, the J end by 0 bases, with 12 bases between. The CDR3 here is CASSLGHRSSYEQYF. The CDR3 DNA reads TGTGCCAGCAGCTTGGGACATAGGAGCTCCTACGAGCAGTACTTC.

DNA of the CDR3: TGTGCCAGCAGCCGTCGGGGGGTTGAGACCCAGTACTTC. Protein: CASSRRGVETQYF. The chain couples TRBV5-8 to TRBJ2-5; 7 bases agree with TRBD2. This CDR3 is built from 13 residues. The germline V gene has CDR1 SGHTS and CDR2 YDEGEE. With 4 bases clipped from V and 5 bases from J, the junction kept 5 bases outside the gene matches.

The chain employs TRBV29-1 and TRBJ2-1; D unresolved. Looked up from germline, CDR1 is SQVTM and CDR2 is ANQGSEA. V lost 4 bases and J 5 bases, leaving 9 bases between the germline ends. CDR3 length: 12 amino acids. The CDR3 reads CSVVPADNEQFF. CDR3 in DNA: TGCAGCGTTGTTCCAGCAGACAATGAGCAGTTCTTC.

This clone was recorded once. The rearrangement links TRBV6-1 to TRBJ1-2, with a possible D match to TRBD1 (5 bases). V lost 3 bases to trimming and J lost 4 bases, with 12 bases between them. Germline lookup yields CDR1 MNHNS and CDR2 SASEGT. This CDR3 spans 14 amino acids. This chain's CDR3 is CASSDRDGGYGYTF. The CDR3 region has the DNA TGTGCCAGCAGTGACCGGGACGGGGGCTATGGCTACACCTTC.

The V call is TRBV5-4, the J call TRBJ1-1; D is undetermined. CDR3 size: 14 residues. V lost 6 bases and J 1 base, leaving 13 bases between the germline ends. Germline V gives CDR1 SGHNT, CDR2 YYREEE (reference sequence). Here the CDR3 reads CASTTPGENTEAFF. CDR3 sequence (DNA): TGTGCCAGCACCACACCGGGTGAGAACACTGAAGCTTTCTTT.

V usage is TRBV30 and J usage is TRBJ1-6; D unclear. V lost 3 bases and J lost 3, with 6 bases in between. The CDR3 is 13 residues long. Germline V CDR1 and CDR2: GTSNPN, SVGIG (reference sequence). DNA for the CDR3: TGTGCCTGGAGGAGGGACTATAATTCACCCCTCCACTTT. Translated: CAWRRDYNSPLHF.

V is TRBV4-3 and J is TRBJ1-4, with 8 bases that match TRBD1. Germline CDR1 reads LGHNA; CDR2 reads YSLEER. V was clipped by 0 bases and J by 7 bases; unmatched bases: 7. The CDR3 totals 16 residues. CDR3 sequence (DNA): TGCGCCAGCAGCCAAGATATTGGACAGGGAAGTGAAAAACTGTTTTTT. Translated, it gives CASSQDIGQGSEKLFF.

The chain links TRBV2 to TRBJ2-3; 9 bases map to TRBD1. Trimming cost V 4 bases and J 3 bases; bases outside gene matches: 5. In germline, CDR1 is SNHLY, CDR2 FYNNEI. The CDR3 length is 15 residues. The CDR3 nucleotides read TGTGCCAGCAGTGTGGACAGGGGAGCGACAGATACGCAGTATTTT. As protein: CASSVDRGATDTQYF. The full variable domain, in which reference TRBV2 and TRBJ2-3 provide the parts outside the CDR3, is EPEVTQTPSHQVTQMGQEVILRCVPISNHLYFYWYRQILGQKVEFLVSFYNNEISEKSEIFDDQFSVERPDGSNFTLKIRSTKLEDSAMYFCASSVDRGATDTQYFGPGTRLTVL.